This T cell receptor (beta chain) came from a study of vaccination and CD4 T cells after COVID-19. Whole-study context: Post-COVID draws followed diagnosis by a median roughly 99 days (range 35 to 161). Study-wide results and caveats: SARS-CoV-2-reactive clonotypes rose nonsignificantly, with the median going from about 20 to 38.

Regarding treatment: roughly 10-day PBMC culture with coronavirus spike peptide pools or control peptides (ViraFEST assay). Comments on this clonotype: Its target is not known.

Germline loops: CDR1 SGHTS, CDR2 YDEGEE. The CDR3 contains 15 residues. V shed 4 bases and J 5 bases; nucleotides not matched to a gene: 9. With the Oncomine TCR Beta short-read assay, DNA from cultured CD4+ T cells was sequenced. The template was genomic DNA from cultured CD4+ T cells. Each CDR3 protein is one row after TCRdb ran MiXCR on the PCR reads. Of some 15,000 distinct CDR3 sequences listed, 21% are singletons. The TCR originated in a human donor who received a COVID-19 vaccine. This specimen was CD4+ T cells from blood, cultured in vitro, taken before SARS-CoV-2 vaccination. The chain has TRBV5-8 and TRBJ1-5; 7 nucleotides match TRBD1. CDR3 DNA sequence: TGTGCCAGCAGCCGGGACAGAACAAAGGATCAGCCCCAGCATTTT. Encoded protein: CASSRDRTKDQPQHF.